The 3 T cell receptor beta chains given below trace back to one sample, sequenced in a study of control samples from healthy donors and cancer patients. Sequencing used immunoSEQ multiplex PCR; TCRdb keeps in-frame clones, though not all of them. The table shows about 170,000 clones, with about nine tenths occurring only once. The sequencing input was blood. All receptors come from a woman in her twenties or thirties in good health.

This sequence joins TRBV19 and TRBJ2-7, with 11 bases matching TRBD2. The germline V gene has CDR1 LNHDA and CDR2 SQIVND (reference sequence). The trim removed 5 bases at V and 3 bases at J, leaving 6 bases unmatched. The CDR3 spans 15 residues. The CDR3 loop is CASSHPLAGVYEQYF. The CDR3 DNA is TGTGCCAGTAGTCACCCACTAGCGGGAGTCTACGAGCAGTACTTC.

On this clone: Different DNA sequences within this sample yield the same CDR3. This sequence joins TRBV7-2 and TRBJ2-7, with D tentatively TRBD2 (6 bases). The CDR3 is 15 amino acids. Germline assignment: CDR1 SGHTA and CDR2 FQGNSA. V gave up 1 base and J gave up 0 bases, with 10 bases separating them. The CDR3 sequence: CASSLGRGSSYEQYF. CDR3 sequence (DNA): TGTGCCAGCAGCTTAGGGCGGGGAAGCTCCTACGAGCAGTACTTC.

The chain couples TRBV19 to TRBJ1-3; weak D call: TRBD1 (5 bases). The V end was cut by 4 bases, the J end by 4 bases, with 8 bases between. The germline V gene encodes CDR1 LNHDA and CDR2 SQIVND (reference sequence). The length of the CDR3 is 13 residues. The CDR3 region is CASSTGFGNTIYF. CDR3 nucleotide sequence: TGTGCCAGTAGTACAGGGTTCGGAAACACCATATATTTT.